This TCR beta chain was sequenced in a study of graft-versus-host responses after intestinal transplantation. Across the whole study: Transplants given to recipients were multivisceral, liver-intestinal, or isolated intestinal. After anti-thymocyte globulin induction, recipients took tacrolimus and steroids for around three years. Study observations and caveats: Detected in recipient marrow were GvH clones, some of which were first observed in ileum or blood. Circulating GvH clones peaking coincided with falling HvG clones soon after transplant.

Remarks on this clone: Its antigen is unidentified. The junction differs from germline at one of its ends, possibly a read error.

Germline CDR1 and CDR2: SGHDN and FVKESK. This CDR3 comprises 14 residues. Method: immunoSEQ multiplex PCR; TCRdb's copy keeps in-frame clones and lacks some. The top ten hold 0.19% of the sample, which has over 120,000 clones, around 90% seen once. V is TRBV14 and J is TRBJ2-5; D is unresolved. This sequence originates from a human donor who received an intestinal transplant. The specimen was unstimulated CD4+ T cells sorted from spleen or lymph node cells, collected before intestinal transplant. DNA of the CDR3: TGTGCCAGCAGTCAAGGGTTTGGGTGGGAGACCCAGTACTTC. It codes for CASSQGFGWETQYF.